These T cell receptor beta chains were read from a single sample in a study of T cell responses to AZD1222 COVID-19 vaccine. Repertoires were generated with immunoSEQ multiplex PCR, while TCRdb's copy carries only in-frame clones and drops some. The sample records 120,000 to 150,000 clones, 70% to 90% being singletons. The source material was peripheral blood, sampled on day 0 of AZD1222 vaccination. These receptor sequences come from an adult in good health. Each CDR3 is given with its conserved first and last residue. The order of the fields is D gene, V gene, J gene, clone size, CDR3 DNA, CDR3 protein. The D gene is left open where the match is weak. Some rows have no size entry. The others give once, few or many, or a class for an expanded clone.

d_call: TRBD1; v_call: TRBV9; j_call: TRBJ1-6; clone_size: -; cdr3_nt: TGTGCCAGCAGCGTAGCGGACAGGGGGCATCCCCTCCACTTT; cdr3_aa: CASSVADRGHPLHF
d_call: -; v_call: TRBV19; j_call: TRBJ1-6; clone_size: -; cdr3_nt: TGTGCCAGTAGTACAATGGGACCTCCACCCCTCCACTTT; cdr3_aa: CASSTMGPPPLHF
d_call: -; v_call: TRBV7-2; j_call: TRBJ1-2; clone_size: -; cdr3_nt: TGTGCCAGCAGCTTAGCGGCAGGGACCCAATATGGCTACACCTTC; cdr3_aa: CASSLAAGTQYGYTF
d_call: -; v_call: TRBV7-9; j_call: TRBJ1-1; clone_size: -; cdr3_nt: TGTGCCAGCAGCTTGAGTGGCACTGAAGCTTTCTTT; cdr3_aa: CASSLSGTEAFF
d_call: -; v_call: TRBV19; j_call: TRBJ1-4; clone_size: -; cdr3_nt: TGTGCCAGTAAGGGTCACGCAACTAATGAAAAACTGTTTTTT; cdr3_aa: CASKGHATNEKLFF
d_call: -; v_call: TRBV9; j_call: TRBJ1-5; clone_size: -; cdr3_nt: TGTGCCAGCAGCTCAGATATGGGGAAAGGTCAGCCCCAGCATTTT; cdr3_aa: CASSSDMGKGQPQHF
d_call: -; v_call: TRBV18; j_call: TRBJ1-1; clone_size: -; cdr3_nt: TGTGCCAGCTCACCCATTGGCGGGGGGCGTAATACTGAAGCTTTCTTT; cdr3_aa: CASSPIGGGRNTEAFF
d_call: -; v_call: TRBV7-3; j_call: TRBJ1-1; clone_size: -; cdr3_nt: TGTGCCAGCAGCTTAACTGTAGGGACCACTGAAGCTTTCTTT; cdr3_aa: CASSLTVGTTEAFF
d_call: -; v_call: TRBV6-2/TRBV6-3; j_call: TRBJ1-2; clone_size: -; cdr3_nt: TGTGCCAGCAGTTACGCGTTGCAGGCAAGTGGCTACACCTTC; cdr3_aa: CASSYALQASGYTF
d_call: -; v_call: TRBV7-8; j_call: TRBJ1-4; clone_size: -; cdr3_nt: TGTGCCAGCAGCTCTGTGGGGGTTATGGGGGAAAAACTGTTTTTT; cdr3_aa: CASSSVGVMGEKLFF
d_call: -; v_call: TRBV19; j_call: TRBJ1-2; clone_size: -; cdr3_nt: TGTGCCAGTAGTCCTGACAGTCGGATGTATGGCTACACCTTC; cdr3_aa: CASSPDSRMYGYTF
d_call: -; v_call: TRBV14; j_call: TRBJ1-1; clone_size: -; cdr3_nt: TGTGCCAGCAGCCAAGCTGGGGGCCGGTGGATGAACACTGAAGCTTTCTTT; cdr3_aa: CASSQAGGRWMNTEAFF
d_call: -; v_call: TRBV5-4; j_call: TRBJ2-1; clone_size: -; cdr3_nt: TGTGCCAGCAGCTTGGTTGGGCTTAATGAGCAGTTCTTC; cdr3_aa: CASSLVGLNEQFF
d_call: -; v_call: TRBV7-3; j_call: TRBJ1-2; clone_size: -; cdr3_nt: TGTGCCAGCAGCCCTGACGGGTCAGTCGGCTACACCTTC; cdr3_aa: CASSPDGSVGYTF
d_call: -; v_call: TRBV3-1/TRBV3-2; j_call: TRBJ2-3; clone_size: -; cdr3_nt: TGTGCCAGCAAGGGGGCAGATACGCAGTATTTT; cdr3_aa: CASKGADTQYF
d_call: -; v_call: TRBV19; j_call: TRBJ1-2; clone_size: -; cdr3_nt: TGTGCCAGTAACGCAGGTCATATAGATGGCTACACCTTC; cdr3_aa: CASNAGHIDGYTF
d_call: -; v_call: TRBV6-5; j_call: TRBJ1-6; clone_size: -; cdr3_nt: TGTGCCAGCAGTTACGGCAGCAACAACACACCCCTCCACTTT; cdr3_aa: CASSYGSNNTPLHF
d_call: -; v_call: TRBV19; j_call: TRBJ1-2; clone_size: -; cdr3_nt: TGTGCCAGTAGTAATCGGGGGGGCTATGGCTACACCTTC; cdr3_aa: CASSNRGGYGYTF
d_call: -; v_call: TRBV24-1; j_call: TRBJ1-4; clone_size: -; cdr3_nt: TGTGCCACCACCCTAGTGGGGGGCGGTGAAAAACTGTTTTTT; cdr3_aa: CATTLVGGGEKLFF
d_call: TRBD1; v_call: TRBV2; j_call: TRBJ1-1; clone_size: -; cdr3_nt: TGTGCCAGCAAATCGGGACAGGGGAAAGCTGAAGCTTTCTTT; cdr3_aa: CASKSGQGKAEAFF
d_call: -; v_call: TRBV3-1/TRBV3-2; j_call: TRBJ1-1; clone_size: -; cdr3_nt: TGTGCCAGCAGCTACCGGTCTGGCAGCATGTTCACTGAAGCTTTCTTT; cdr3_aa: CASSYRSGSMFTEAFF
d_call: -; v_call: TRBV2; j_call: TRBJ1-1; clone_size: -; cdr3_nt: TGTGCCAGCATCCAGGGCCCATCTGGAGCTTTCTTT; cdr3_aa: CASIQGPSGAFF
d_call: -; v_call: TRBV27; j_call: TRBJ1-2; clone_size: -; cdr3_nt: TGTGCCAGCAAGACCTCGGGGGACTATGGCTACACCTTC; cdr3_aa: CASKTSGDYGYTF
d_call: TRBD1; v_call: TRBV5-1; j_call: TRBJ1-1; clone_size: -; cdr3_nt: TGCGCCAGCGGCGGACAGGAGAACACTGAAGCTTTCTTT; cdr3_aa: CASGGQENTEAFF
d_call: -; v_call: TRBV9; j_call: TRBJ1-1; clone_size: -; cdr3_nt: TGTGCCAGCAGCGTACAGGGGCGGAACACTGAAGCTTTCTTT; cdr3_aa: CASSVQGRNTEAFF
d_call: -; v_call: TRBV20-1; j_call: TRBJ1-1; clone_size: -; cdr3_nt: TGCAGTGGCACAGAAAACACTGAAGCTTTCTTT; cdr3_aa: CSGTENTEAFF
d_call: TRBD2; v_call: TRBV3-1/TRBV3-2; j_call: TRBJ2-1; clone_size: -; cdr3_nt: TGTGCCAGCAGCCACCCCGGGACTAGCGATGAGCAGTTCTTC; cdr3_aa: CASSHPGTSDEQFF
d_call: -; v_call: TRBV12-3/TRBV12-4; j_call: TRBJ1-1; clone_size: once; cdr3_nt: TGTGCCAGCAGACCAGGGATCGCTGAAGCTTTCTTT; cdr3_aa: CASRPGIAEAFF
d_call: TRBD2; v_call: TRBV5-4; j_call: TRBJ2-7; clone_size: -; cdr3_nt: TGTGCCAGCAGCCCGGAAACGGGGGGCTCCTACGAGCAGTACTTC; cdr3_aa: CASSPETGGSYEQYF
d_call: -; v_call: TRBV5-1; j_call: TRBJ1-1; clone_size: once; cdr3_nt: TGCGCCAGCAGCCTGACCGCAGCGGGGCAAACGTCAGCTTTCTTT; cdr3_aa: CASSLTAAGQTSAFF